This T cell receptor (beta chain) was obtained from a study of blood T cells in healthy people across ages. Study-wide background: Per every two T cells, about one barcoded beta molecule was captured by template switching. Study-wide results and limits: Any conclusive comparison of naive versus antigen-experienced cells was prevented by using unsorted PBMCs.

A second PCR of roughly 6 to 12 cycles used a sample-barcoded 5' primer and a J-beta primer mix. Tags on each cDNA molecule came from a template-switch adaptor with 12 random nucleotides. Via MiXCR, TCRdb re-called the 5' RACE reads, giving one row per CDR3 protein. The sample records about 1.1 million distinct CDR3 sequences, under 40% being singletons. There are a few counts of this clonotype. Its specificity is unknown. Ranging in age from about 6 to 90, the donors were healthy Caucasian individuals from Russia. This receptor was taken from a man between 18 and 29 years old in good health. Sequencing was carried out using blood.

The CDR3 nucleotides are TGCGCCAGCAGCCAAGAAGGGACAGGGGCTCAGCCCCAGCATTTT. Its translation is CASSQEGTGAQPQHF. The chain recombines TRBV4-3 with TRBJ1-5, with 10 bases fitting TRBD1. Trimming cost V 0 bases and J 6 bases; bases outside gene matches: 2. The germline V gene has CDR1 LGHNA and CDR2 YSLEER. This CDR3 is built from 15 residues.